The rows below give T cell receptor beta chains drawn from one sample of a study of cytomegalovirus exposure and HLA in healthy donors. Generated by immunoSEQ multiplex PCR, the TCRdb table keeps only in-frame clones and is missing some. The sample lists 95,000 to 150,000 clones, 75% to 90% occurring once. The specimen was PBMCs. These receptors all come from a man aged 45 to 65 in good health and CMV-seronegative. CDR3s include the opening cysteine and the closing phenylalanine or tryptophan. The D gene is left open where the match is weak. Size is omitted from some rows. Given values are once, few, many or a class for expanded clones.

V gene	D gene	J gene	clone size	CDR3 protein	CDR3 DNA
TRBV14	.	TRBJ2-7	.	CASSQDGTWLYEQYF	TGTGCCAGCAGCCAAGATGGGACATGGCTGTACGAGCAGTACTTC
TRBV7-2	TRBD1	TRBJ1-2	.	CASSLGQGRGYTF	TGTGCCAGCAGCTTAGGACAGGGTCGAGGCTACACCTTC
TRBV27	TRBD2	TRBJ2-7	.	CASSRISGTSGGLSYEQYF	TGTGCCAGCAGCCGAATCTCCGGGACTAGCGGGGGGCTCTCCTACGAGCAGTACTTC
TRBV5-1	TRBD1	TRBJ1-4	few	CASSFGTGVNNEKLFF	TGCGCCAGCAGCTTTGGGACAGGGGTTAATAATGAAAAACTGTTTTTT
TRBV7-7	.	TRBJ1-4	.	CATATATNEKLFF	TGTGCCACCGCGACAGCAACTAATGAAAAACTGTTTTTT
TRBV6-5	.	TRBJ2-4	.	CASSYVAELAKNIQYF	TGTGCCAGCAGTTACGTGGCGGAGCTAGCCAAAAACATTCAGTACTTC
TRBV29-1	.	TRBJ1-1	.	CSVEARQANTEAFF	TGCAGCGTTGAGGCGAGACAGGCGAACACTGAAGCTTTCTTT
TRBV19	TRBD1	TRBJ2-3	.	CASSGQGVSGTDTQYF	TGTGCCAGTAGTGGACAGGGGGTTTCAGGCACAGATACGCAGTATTTT
TRBV30	TRBD2	TRBJ2-1	.	CAWKGGGGRRDKAYNEQFF	TGTGCCTGGAAAGGCGGCGGGGGGAGGAGGGATAAGGCCTACAATGAGCAGTTCTTC
TRBV6-5	TRBD1	TRBJ1-1	.	CASSYYRQGMNTEAFF	TGTGCCAGCAGTTACTACCGACAGGGGATGAACACTGAAGCTTTCTTT